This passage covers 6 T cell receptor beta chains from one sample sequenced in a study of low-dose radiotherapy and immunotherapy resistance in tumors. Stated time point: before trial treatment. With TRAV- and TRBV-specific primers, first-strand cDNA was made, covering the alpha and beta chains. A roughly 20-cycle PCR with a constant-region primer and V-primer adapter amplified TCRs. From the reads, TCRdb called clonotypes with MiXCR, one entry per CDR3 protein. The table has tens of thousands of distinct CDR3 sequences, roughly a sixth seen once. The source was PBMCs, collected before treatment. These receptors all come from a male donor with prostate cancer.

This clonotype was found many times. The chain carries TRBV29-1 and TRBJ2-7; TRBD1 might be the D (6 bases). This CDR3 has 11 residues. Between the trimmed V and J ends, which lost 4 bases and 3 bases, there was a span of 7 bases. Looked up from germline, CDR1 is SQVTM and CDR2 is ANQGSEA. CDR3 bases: TGCAGCGTTGGGACAGACTACGAGCAGTACTTC. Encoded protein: CSVGTDYEQYF.

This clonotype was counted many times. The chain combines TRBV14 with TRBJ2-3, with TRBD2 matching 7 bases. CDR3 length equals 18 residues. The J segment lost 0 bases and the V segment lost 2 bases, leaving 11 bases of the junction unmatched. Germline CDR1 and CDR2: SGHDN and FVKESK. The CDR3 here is CASSQSWVLAPSTDTQYF. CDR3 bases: TGTGCCAGCAGCCAAAGTTGGGTACTAGCGCCTAGCACAGATACGCAGTATTTT.

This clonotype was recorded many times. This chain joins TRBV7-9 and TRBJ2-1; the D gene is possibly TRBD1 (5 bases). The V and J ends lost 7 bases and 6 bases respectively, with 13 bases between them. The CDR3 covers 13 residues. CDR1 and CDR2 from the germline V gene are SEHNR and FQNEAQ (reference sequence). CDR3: CASNWGLGNEQFF. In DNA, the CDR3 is TGTGCCAGCAATTGGGGCTTAGGCAATGAGCAGTTCTTC.

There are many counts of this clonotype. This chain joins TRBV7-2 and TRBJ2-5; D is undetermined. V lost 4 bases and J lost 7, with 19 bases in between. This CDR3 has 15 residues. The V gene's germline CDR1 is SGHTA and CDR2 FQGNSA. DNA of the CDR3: TGTGCCAGCAGCTCCATAGCAAATTTCAAGTCGACCCAGTACTTC. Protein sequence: CASSSIANFKSTQYF.

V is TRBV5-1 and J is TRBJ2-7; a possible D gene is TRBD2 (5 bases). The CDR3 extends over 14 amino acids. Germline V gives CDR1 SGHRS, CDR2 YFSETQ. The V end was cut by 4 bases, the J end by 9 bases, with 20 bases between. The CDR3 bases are TGCGCCAGCAGCCTGGACGGGAAAGGCGACGGGCAGTACTTC. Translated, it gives CASSLDGKGDGQYF.

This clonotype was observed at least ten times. The CDR3 is CASSRTSGTGYSNEQFF. CDR3 DNA: TGTGCCAGCAGCAGAACCTCCGGGACAGGGTATAGCAATGAGCAGTTCTTC. The chain employs TRBV6-6 and TRBJ2-1; 9 nucleotides line up with TRBD1. This CDR3 comprises 17 residues. V dropped 6 bases and J dropped 6; count of bases not matched to a gene: 15. Per the germline V gene, CDR1 is MNHNY and CDR2 is SVGAGI (reference sequence).